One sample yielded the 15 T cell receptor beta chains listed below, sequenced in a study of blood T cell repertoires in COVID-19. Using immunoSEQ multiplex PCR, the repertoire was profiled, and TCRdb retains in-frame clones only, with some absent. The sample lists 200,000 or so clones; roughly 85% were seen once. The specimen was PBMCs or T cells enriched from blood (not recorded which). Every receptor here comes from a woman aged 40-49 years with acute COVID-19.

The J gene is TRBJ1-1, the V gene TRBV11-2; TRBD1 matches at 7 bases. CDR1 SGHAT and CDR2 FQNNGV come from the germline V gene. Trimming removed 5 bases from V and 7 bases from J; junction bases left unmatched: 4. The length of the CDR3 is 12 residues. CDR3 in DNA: TGTGCCAGCAGCCTTGGGACAGTTGAAGCTTTCTTT. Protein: CASSLGTVEAFF.

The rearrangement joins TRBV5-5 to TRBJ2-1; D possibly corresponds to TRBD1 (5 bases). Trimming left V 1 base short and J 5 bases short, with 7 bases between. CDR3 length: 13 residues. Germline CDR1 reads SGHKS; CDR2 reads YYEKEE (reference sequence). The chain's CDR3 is CASSLQGHNEQFF. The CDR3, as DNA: TGTGCCAGCAGCTTGCAGGGCCACAATGAGCAGTTCTTC.

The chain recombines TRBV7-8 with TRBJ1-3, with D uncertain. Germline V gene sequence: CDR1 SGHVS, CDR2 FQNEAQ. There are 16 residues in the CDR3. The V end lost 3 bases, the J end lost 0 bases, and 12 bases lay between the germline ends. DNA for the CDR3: TGTGCCAGCAGCTTCTTAGTCTCCTCCTCTGGAAACACCATATATTTT. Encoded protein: CASSFLVSSSGNTIYF. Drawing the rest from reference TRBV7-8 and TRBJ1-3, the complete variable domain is GAGVSQSPRYKVAKRGQDVALRCDPISGHVSLFWYQQALGQGPEFLTYFQNEAQLDKSGLPSDRFFAERPEGSVSTLKIQRTQQEDSAVYLCASSFLVSSSGNTIYFGEGSWLTVV.

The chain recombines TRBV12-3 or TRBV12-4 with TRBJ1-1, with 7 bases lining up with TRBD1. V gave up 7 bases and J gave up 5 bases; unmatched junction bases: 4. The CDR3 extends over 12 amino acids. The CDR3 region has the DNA TGTGCCAGCACTTGGACAGGTACTGAAGCTTTCTTT. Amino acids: CASTWTGTEAFF.

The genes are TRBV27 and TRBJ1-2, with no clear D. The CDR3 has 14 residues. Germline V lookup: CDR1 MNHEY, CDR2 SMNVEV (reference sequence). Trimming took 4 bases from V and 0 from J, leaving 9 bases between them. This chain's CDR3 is CASSSIGANYGYTF. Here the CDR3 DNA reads TGTGCCAGCAGTTCAATTGGAGCTAACTATGGCTACACCTTC.

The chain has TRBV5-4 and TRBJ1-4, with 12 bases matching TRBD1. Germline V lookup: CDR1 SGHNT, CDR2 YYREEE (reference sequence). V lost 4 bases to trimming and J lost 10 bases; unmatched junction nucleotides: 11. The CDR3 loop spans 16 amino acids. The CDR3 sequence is CASSLGQGAYIGKLFF. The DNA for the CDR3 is TGTGCCAGCAGCCTGGGACAGGGGGCTTATATTGGAAAACTGTTTTTT.

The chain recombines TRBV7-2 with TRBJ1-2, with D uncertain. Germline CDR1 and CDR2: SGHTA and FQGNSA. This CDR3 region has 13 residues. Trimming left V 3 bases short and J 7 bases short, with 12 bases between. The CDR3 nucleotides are TGTGCCAGCAGCTTCGGGGAGAGGCTTGGCTACACCTTC. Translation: CASSFGERLGYTF. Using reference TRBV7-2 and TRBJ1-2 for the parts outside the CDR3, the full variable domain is GAGVSQSPSNKVTEKGKDVELRCDPISGHTALYWYRQSLGQGLEFLIYFQGNSAPDKSGLPSDRFSAERTGGSVSTLTIQRTQQEDSAVYLCASSFGERLGYTFGSGTRLTVV.

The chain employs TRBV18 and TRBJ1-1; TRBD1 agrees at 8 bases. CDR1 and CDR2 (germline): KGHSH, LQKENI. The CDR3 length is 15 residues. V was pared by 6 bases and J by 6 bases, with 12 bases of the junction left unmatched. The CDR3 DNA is TGTGCCAGCTCCTCTACGCCGGACAGGGTCGCTGAAGCTTTCTTT. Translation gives CASSSTPDRVAEAFF.

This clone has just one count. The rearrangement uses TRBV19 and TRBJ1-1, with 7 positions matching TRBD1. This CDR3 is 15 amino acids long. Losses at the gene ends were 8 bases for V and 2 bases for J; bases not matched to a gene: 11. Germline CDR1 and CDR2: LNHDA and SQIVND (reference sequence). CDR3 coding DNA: TGTGCCAGTGGAAAGAAACAGGGGATTAACACTGAAGCTTTCTTT. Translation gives CASGKKQGINTEAFF.

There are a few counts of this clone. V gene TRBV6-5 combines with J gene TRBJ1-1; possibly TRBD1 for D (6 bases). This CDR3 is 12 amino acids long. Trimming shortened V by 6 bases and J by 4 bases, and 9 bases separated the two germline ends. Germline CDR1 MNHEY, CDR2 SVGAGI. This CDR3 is CASSRTVTEAFF. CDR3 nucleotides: TGTGCCAGCAGCCGGACAGTCACTGAAGCTTTCTTT.

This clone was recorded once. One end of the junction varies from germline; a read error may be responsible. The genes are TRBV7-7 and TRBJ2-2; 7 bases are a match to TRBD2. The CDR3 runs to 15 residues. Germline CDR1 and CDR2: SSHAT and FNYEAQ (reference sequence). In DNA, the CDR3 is TGTGCTAGCAGCCCTGGGACTACCGACACCGGGGAGCTGTTTTTT. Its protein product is CASSPGTTDTGELFF.

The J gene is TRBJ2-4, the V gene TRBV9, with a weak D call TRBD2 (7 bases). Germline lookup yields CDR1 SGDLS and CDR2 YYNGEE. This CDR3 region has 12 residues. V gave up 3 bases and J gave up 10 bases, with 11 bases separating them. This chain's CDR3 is CASSAKGGIQYF. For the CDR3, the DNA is TGTGCCAGCAGCGCCAAGGGGGGGATTCAGTACTTC.

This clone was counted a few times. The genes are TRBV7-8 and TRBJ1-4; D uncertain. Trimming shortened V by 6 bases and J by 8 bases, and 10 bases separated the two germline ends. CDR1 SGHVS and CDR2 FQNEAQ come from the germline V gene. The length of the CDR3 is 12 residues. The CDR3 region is CASSIRTEKLFF. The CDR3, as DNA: TGTGCCAGCAGTATCAGAACGGAAAAACTGTTTTTT.

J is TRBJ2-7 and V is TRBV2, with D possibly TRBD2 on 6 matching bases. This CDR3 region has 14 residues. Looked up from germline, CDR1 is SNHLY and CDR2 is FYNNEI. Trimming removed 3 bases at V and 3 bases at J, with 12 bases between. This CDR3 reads CASSEQGAGYEQYF. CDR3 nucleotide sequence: TGTGCCAGCAGTGAGCAGGGAGCGGGCTACGAGCAGTACTTC. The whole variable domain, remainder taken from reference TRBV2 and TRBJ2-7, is EPEVTQTPSHQVTQMGQEVILRCVPISNHLYFYWYRQILGQKVEFLVSFYNNEISEKSEIFDDQFSVERPDGSNFTLKIRSTKLEDSAMYFCASSEQGAGYEQYFGPGTRLTVT.

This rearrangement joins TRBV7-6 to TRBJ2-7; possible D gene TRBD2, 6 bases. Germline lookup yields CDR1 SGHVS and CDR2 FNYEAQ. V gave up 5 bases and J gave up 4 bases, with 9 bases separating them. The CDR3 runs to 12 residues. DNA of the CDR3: TGTGCCAGCAGCCCCGGGGGATACGAGCAGTACTTC. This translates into CASSPGGYEQYF. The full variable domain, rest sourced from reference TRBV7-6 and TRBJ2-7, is GAGVSQSPRYKVTKRGQDVALRCDPISGHVSLYWYRQALGQGPEFLTYFNYEAQQDKSGLPNDRFSAERPEGSISTLTIQRTEQRDSAMYRCASSPGGYEQYFGPGTRLTVT.